The clone carrying this T cell receptor (beta chain) was seen at least ten times. The antigen remains undetermined. Deletions cut 3 bases from V and 0 bases from J, with 17 bases between. This CDR3 region has 17 residues. The germline CDR1 and CDR2 sequences are KGHSH and LQKENI. TCRdb independently ran MiXCR on the 5' RACE reads; one entry per CDR3 protein. The table has more than 40,000 distinct CDR3 sequences, approximately 11% seen once; the top ten hold roughly 10%. This entry comes from a study of neurological immune-mediated disorders. As to time point: longitudinal time-point 3. Notes on the study in general: No sharing of CDR3 amino acid sequences was observed among expanded clones across subjects, suggesting private repertoires in all groups.

Sequencing was done on a sample of PBMCs. The chain carries TRBV18 and TRBJ1-1; TRBD1 might be the D (5 bases). The receptor was derived from a male donor with HTLV-1-associated myelopathy (HAM/TSP). CDR3 loop: CASSPLSWGAMNTEAFF. Written as DNA, the CDR3 is TGTGCCAGCTCACCGTTGAGTTGGGGCGCTATGAACACTGAAGCTTTCTTT.